Below, 9 T cell receptor beta chains from the same sample are listed, as sequenced in a study of CD8 T cells in Susac syndrome. It was with random hexamers that roughly 0.45 to 1 ug RNA was reverse transcribed. From the immunoSEQ multiplex PCR reads, TCRdb called clonotypes with MiXCR, one entry per CDR3 protein. The sample shows 2,000 to 3,000 distinct CDR3 sequences, roughly 80% of them seen only once. TEMRA sorting relied on memory subsets defined by CD27 and CD45RA staining. The sequencing input was CD8+ TEMRA cells from PBMCs. The subset is: FACS-sorted terminally differentiated effector memory CD8+ T cells re-expressing CD45RA (CD8+ TEMRA). These receptors came from a human donor with Susac syndrome.

In its sample, this clonotype ranks as large. A much larger clone sits a single nucleotide away, making a read error possible. J is TRBJ2-5 and V is TRBV5-6; 9 nucleotides line up with TRBD2. Germline CDR1 SGHDT, CDR2 YYEEEE. The CDR3 covers 15 residues. V shed 3 bases, J shed 2 bases, and the junction held 5 bases outside the gene matches. The CDR3 bases are TGTGCCAGCAGCTGGGAGGCGGGGGGGCAAGAGACCCAGTACTTC. Translating it yields CASSWEAGGQETQYF.

This chain uses TRBV2 with TRBJ2-7; 8 bases are shared with TRBD2. Trimming took 3 bases from V and 5 from J; bases not matched to a gene: 9. Germline CDR1 and CDR2: SNHLY and FYNNEI. The CDR3 length is 15 residues. In DNA form, the CDR3 reads TGTGCCAGCAGTGAGGGGGTAGCGGGGCCCAACGAGCAGTACTTC. It encodes CASSEGVAGPNEQYF.

Comment on this clonotype: Germline and junction disagree at one end, which may indicate a read error. The chain links TRBV4-1 to TRBJ2-3; 8 bases map to TRBD2. The CDR3 runs to 16 residues. In germline, CDR1 is MGHRA, CDR2 YSYEKL. CDR3 sequence reads: CASSQDDSGTTDKSDF. The CDR3 DNA follows: TGCGCCAGCAGCCAAGATGATAGCGGGACCACAGATAAAAGTGATTTT.

This chain links TRBV12-3 or TRBV12-4 with TRBJ1-4, with D possibly matching TRBD1 (6 bases). The length of the CDR3 is 18 residues. V was shortened by 5 bases and J by 10 bases, with 29 bases between the two germline ends. CDR3 protein: CASSQKPRTGSKGGKLFF. In DNA, the CDR3 is TGTGCCAGCAGTCAAAAACCCCGTACAGGGAGCAAGGGGGGAAAACTGTTTTTT.

CDR3 nucleotides: TGCAGTGCGCCGAGATACAGGGATACTAACTATGGCTACACCTTC. Its translation: CSAPRYRDTNYGYTF. This chain uses TRBV20-1 with TRBJ1-2; perhaps TRBD1 as D (6 bases). Trimming shortened V by 6 bases and J by 0 bases, and 17 bases separated the two germline ends. This CDR3 is 15 amino acids long. Germline assignment: CDR1 DFQATT and CDR2 SNEGSKA (reference sequence).

J is TRBJ1-3 and V is TRBV20-1; 8 bases fit TRBD1. The CDR3 totals 13 residues. With V trimmed by 4 bases and J by 7 bases, 6 bases remained unmatched. CDR1 is DFQATT, CDR2 SNEGSKA, per germline (reference sequence). CDR3 DNA: TGCAGTGCTACTCCAGGGGGCAAGAACACCATATATTTT. Protein sequence: CSATPGGKNTIYF.

The chain joins TRBV7-8 to TRBJ2-7, with D perhaps matching TRBD1 (5 bases). Germline values: CDR1 SGHVS, CDR2 FQNEAQ. The CDR3 spans 15 residues. V lost 2 bases to trimming and J lost 2 bases, with 13 bases between them. The CDR3 is CASSLSPRAAYEQYF. The DNA for the CDR3 is TGTGCCAGCAGCTTAAGTCCCAGGGCTGCCTACGAGCAGTACTTC.

This clonotype was recorded only once. This chain links TRBV7-2 with TRBJ1-1, with D uncertain. The CDR3 loop spans 16 amino acids. Between the trimmed V and J ends, which lost 5 bases and 2 bases, there was a span of 18 bases. Germline assignment: CDR1 SGHTA and CDR2 FQGNSA. The DNA of the CDR3 is TGTGCCAGCAGCCGGCTGGCGCCTTTGTACAACACTGAAGCTTTCTTT. Its translation: CASSRLAPLYNTEAFF.

This clonotype was counted only a few times. This chain uses TRBV7-7 with TRBJ2-6; D not resolved. Germline V gene data show CDR1 as SSHAT and CDR2 as FNYEAQ (reference sequence). The V and J ends lost 5 bases and 5 bases respectively, with 25 bases between them. CDR3 size: 19 residues. The CDR3 nucleotides read TGTGCCAGCAGCCTATTGCGTAAGTGCCACAAAAGTCGGGCCAACGTCCTGACTTTC. This gives the protein CASSLLRKCHKSRANVLTF.